Listed below are T cell receptor beta chains from one sample, sequenced in a study of blood T cell repertoires in COVID-19. Some clones are missing from TCRdb's copy, which holds only in-frame ones; the method was immunoSEQ multiplex PCR. Of 150,000 to 180,000 clones in the sample, roughly nine tenths are singletons; the top ten hold roughly 0.51%. The sequenced sample consisted of peripheral blood. The receptor source for this set is a man in his forties or fifties with acute or convalescent COVID-19. CDR3s include the opening cysteine and the closing phenylalanine or tryptophan. A D gene is named only where the DNA matches it firmly. Only some rows state a clone size, as once, few, many or a class for expanded clones.

J	V	size	D	DNA	CDR3
TRBJ1-6	TRBV7-6	NA	NA	TGTGCCAGCAGCTTTGTGGCTACAGGGAATTCACCCCTCCACTTT	CASSFVATGNSPLHF
TRBJ2-4	TRBV6-6	NA	NA	TGTGCCAGCAGTTTCAGGGCCGAGGAAAACATTCAGTACTTC	CASSFRAEENIQYF
TRBJ2-1	TRBV28	NA	TRBD2	TGTGCCAGCAGTCCACCGGGACTAGCGGGAGGGCCTCTCTACAATGAGCAGTTCTTC	CASSPPGLAGGPLYNEQFF
TRBJ1-2	TRBV6-2/TRBV6-3	once	TRBD1	TGTGCCAGCAGTGAGACAGGGAGGTATGGCTACACCTTC	CASSETGRYGYTF
TRBJ1-6	TRBV7-2	NA	NA	TGTGCCAGCAGCTTAGCATCAGGGGTCGGTTCACCCCTCCACTTT	CASSLASGVGSPLHF
TRBJ2-7	TRBV28	NA	NA	TGTGCCAGCAGTTCCGTCTCCTACGAGCAGTACTTC	CASSSVSYEQYF
TRBJ1-6	TRBV2	NA	TRBD1	TGTGCCAGCTCGACAGGGAAAAAATCTAATTCACCCCTCCACTTT	CASSTGKKSNSPLHF
TRBJ1-1	TRBV5-1	NA	NA	TGCGCCAGCAGCCCGGCGGTCCCAAACACTGAAGCTTTCTTT	CASSPAVPNTEAFF
TRBJ2-3	TRBV10-3	NA	TRBD2	TGTGCCATCAGTACCCCCGGGGGGGGAAACGCAGATACGCAGTATTTT	CAISTPGGGNADTQYF
TRBJ2-1	TRBV15	once	TRBD2	TGTGCCACCAGCGGCGGGGGGACTAGCGGGACGGGGACCTACAATGAGCAGTTCTTC	CATSGGGTSGTGTYNEQFF
TRBJ2-3	TRBV6-6	NA	TRBD2	TGTGCCAGCAGACTAGCGGGAGGGAGGACAGATACGCAGTATTTT	CASRLAGGRTDTQYF
TRBJ2-2	TRBV19	NA	NA	TGTGCCAGTACCAACAGTTACACCGGGGAGCTGTTTTTT	CASTNSYTGELFF
TRBJ2-2	TRBV2	few	TRBD1	TGTGCCAGCAAGTTAGCCAGGGGGATTTCCGGGGAGCTGTTTTTT	CASKLARGISGELFF
TRBJ1-2	TRBV2	NA	TRBD1	TGTGCCAGCAGTGGGGACAGGGTTAACTATGGCTACACCTTC	CASSGDRVNYGYTF
TRBJ2-5	TRBV4-2	NA	NA	TGTGCCAGCAGCCAAGGGGAGGCTAGCCGCCAAGAGACCCAGTACTTC	CASSQGEASRQETQYF
TRBJ1-1	TRBV7-2	NA	NA	TGTGCCAGCAGCTTATCCGACAGCATGAACACTGAAGCTTTCTTT	CASSLSDSMNTEAFF
TRBJ2-2	TRBV10-3	NA	TRBD2	TGTGCCATTGGGACTAGCGGGGCCGGGGAGCTGTTTTTT	CAIGTSGAGELFF
TRBJ1-5	TRBV6-2/TRBV6-3	NA	NA	TGTGCCAGCAGTTACGCCAGGGACTACAATCAGCCCCAGCATTTT	CASSYARDYNQPQHF
TRBJ1-1	TRBV7-9	NA	NA	TGTGCCAGCAGCTCTTCGGGAGGGAGGGGCACTGAAGCTTTCTTT	CASSSSGGRGTEAFF
TRBJ2-7	TRBV19	NA	TRBD1	TGTGCCAGTAGTGAAAGGACAGGGGGGTACGAGCAGTACTTC	CASSERTGGYEQYF
TRBJ2-6	TRBV11-2	NA	NA	TGTGCCAGCAGCTTACTGGGGGCCAACGTCCTGACTTTC	CASSLLGANVLTF
TRBJ2-1	TRBV4-1	NA	TRBD2	TGCGCCAGCAGCCAGGCCCCGAGGGGAGGCGGGAGTAGGGATGAGCAGTTCTTC	CASSQAPRGGGSRDEQFF
TRBJ2-4	TRBV28	NA	NA	TGTGCCAGCAGCCGTGTGGAGGGGGCGCGGGGGGTAGCCAAAAACATTCAGTACTTC	CASSRVEGARGVAKNIQYF
TRBJ1-3	TRBV18	NA	NA	TGTGCCAGCTCACCCTACCTTATCGGAGCCTCTGGAAACACCATATATTTT	CASSPYLIGASGNTIYF
TRBJ2-3	TRBV27	NA	NA	TGTGCCAGCAGCCGTCGTTTCAGTCCCCCAGATACGCAGTATTTT	CASSRRFSPPDTQYF
TRBJ2-3	TRBV6-2/TRBV6-3	NA	NA	TGTGCCAGCAGTACATGGACGACTAGTTACCGGACAGATACGCAGTATTTT	CASSTWTTSYRTDTQYF
TRBJ2-1	TRBV7-9	NA	TRBD2	TGTGCCAGCAGTTCCTCTCGCACAGCGGGGGTCGATGAGCAGTTCTTC	CASSSSRTAGVDEQFF
TRBJ1-4	TRBV7-6	few	NA	TGTGCCAGCAGCTTAGCGGAGAGGGGCAGGGGTTATAAACTGTTTTTT	CASSLAERGRGYKLFF